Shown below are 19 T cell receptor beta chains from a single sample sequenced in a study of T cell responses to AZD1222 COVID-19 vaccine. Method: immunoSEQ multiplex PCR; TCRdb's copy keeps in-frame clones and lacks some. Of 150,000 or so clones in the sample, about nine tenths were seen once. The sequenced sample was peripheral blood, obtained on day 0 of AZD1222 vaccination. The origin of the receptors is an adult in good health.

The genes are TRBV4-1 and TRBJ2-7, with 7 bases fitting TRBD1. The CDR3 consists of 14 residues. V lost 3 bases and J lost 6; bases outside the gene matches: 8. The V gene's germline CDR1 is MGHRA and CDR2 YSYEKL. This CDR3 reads CASSHIGGAGEQYF. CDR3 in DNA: TGCGCCAGCAGCCATATAGGGGGCGCGGGCGAGCAGTACTTC.

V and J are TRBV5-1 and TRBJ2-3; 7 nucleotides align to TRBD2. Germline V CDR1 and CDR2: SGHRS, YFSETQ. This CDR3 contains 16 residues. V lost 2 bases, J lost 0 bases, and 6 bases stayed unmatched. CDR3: CASSFASGTSTDTQYF. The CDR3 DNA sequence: TGCGCCAGCAGCTTCGCCAGCGGGACTAGCACAGATACGCAGTATTTT.

The CDR3 is CASSQGQSYEQYF. The CDR3 coding sequence is TGTGCCAGCAGCCAGGGACAGTCCTACGAGCAGTACTTC. The V gene is TRBV3-1 (or the pseudogene TRBV3-2), the J gene TRBJ2-7; 7 positions agree with TRBD1. The CDR3 has 13 amino acids. After removal of 3 bases from V and 1 base from J, the junction contained 0 bases not matched to a gene. The germline V gene has CDR1 LGHDT and CDR2 YNNKEL (reference sequence).

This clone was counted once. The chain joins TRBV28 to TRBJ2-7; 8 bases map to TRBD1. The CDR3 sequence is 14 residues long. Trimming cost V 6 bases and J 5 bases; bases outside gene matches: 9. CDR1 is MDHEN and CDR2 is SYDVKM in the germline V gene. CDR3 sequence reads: CASSSGGAGDEQYF. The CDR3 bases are TGTGCCAGCAGCTCAGGGGGCGCTGGGGACGAGCAGTACTTC.

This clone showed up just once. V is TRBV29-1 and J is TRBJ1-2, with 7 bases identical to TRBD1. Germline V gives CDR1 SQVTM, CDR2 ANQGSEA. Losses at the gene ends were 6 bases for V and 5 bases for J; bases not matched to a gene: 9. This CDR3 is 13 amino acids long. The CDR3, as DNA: TGCAGCGTCCGAACGGGACAGTCTTATGGCTACACCTTC. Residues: CSVRTGQSYGYTF. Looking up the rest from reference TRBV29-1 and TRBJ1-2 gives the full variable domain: SAVISQKPSRDICQRGTSLTIQCQVDSQVTMMFWYRQQPGQSLTLIATANQGSEATYESGFVIDKFPISRPNLTFSTLTVSNMSPEDSSIYLCSVRTGQSYGYTFGSGTRLTVV.

CDR3 protein: CASSFMTGGYSPLHF. The CDR3 coding sequence is TGTGCCAGCAGCTTTATGACAGGGGGCTATTCACCCCTCCACTTT. V gene TRBV11-1 combines with J gene TRBJ1-6; 10 positions match TRBD1. CDR3 length equals 15 residues. After removal of 3 bases from V and 8 bases from J, the junction contained 4 bases not matched to a gene. Germline V gene data show CDR1 as SGHAT and CDR2 as FQDESV (reference sequence).

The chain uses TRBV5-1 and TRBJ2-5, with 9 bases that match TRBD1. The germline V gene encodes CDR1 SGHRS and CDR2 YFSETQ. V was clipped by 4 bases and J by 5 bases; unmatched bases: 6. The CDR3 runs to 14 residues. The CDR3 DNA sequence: TGCGCCAGCAGCCCGGGACAGGGAGTGGAGACCCAGTACTTC. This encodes CASSPGQGVETQYF. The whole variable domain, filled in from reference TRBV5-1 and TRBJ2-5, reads KAGVTQTPRYLIKTRGQQVTLSCSPISGHRSVSWYQQTPGQGLQFLFEYFSETQRNKGNFPGRFSGRQFSNSRSEMNVSTLELGDSALYLCASSPGQGVETQYFGPGTRLLVL.

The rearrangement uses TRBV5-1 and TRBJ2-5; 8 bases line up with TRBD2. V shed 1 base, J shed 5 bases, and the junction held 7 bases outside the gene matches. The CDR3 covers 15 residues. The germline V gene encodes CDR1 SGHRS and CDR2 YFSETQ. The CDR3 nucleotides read TGCGCCAGCAGCTTGACTAGCGGCAGTGGGGAGACCCAGTACTTC. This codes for CASSLTSGSGETQYF.

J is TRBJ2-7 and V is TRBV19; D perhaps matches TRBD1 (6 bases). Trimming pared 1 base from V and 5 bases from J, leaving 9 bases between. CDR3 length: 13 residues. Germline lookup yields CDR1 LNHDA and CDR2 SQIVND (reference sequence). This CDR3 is CASSIVQGHEQYF. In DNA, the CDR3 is TGTGCCAGTAGTATAGTACAGGGACACGAGCAGTACTTC.

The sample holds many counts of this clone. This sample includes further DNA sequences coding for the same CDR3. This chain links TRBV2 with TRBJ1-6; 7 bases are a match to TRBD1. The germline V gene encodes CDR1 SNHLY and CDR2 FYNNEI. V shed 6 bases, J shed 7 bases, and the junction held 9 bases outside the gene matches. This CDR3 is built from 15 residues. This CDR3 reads CASSVQGTGNSPLHF. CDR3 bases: TGTGCCAGCAGCGTACAGGGGACCGGGAATTCACCCCTCCACTTT.

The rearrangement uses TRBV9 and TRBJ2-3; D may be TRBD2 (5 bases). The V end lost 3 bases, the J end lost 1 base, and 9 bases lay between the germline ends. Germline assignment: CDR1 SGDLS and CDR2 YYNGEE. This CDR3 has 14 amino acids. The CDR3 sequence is CASSARTGTDTQYF. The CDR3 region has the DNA TGTGCCAGCAGCGCGCGGACTGGCACAGATACGCAGTATTTT.

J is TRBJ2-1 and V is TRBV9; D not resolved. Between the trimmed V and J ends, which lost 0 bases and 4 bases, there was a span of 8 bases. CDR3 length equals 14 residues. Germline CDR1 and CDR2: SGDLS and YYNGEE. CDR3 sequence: CASSVDRVYNEQFF. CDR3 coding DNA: TGTGCCAGCAGCGTAGATAGGGTGTACAATGAGCAGTTCTTC.

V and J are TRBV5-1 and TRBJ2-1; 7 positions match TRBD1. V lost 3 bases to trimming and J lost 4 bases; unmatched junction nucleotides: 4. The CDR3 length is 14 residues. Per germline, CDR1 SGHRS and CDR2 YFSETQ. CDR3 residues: CASSSGTEYNEQFF. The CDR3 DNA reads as TGCGCCAGCAGCTCCGGGACAGAATACAATGAGCAGTTCTTC.

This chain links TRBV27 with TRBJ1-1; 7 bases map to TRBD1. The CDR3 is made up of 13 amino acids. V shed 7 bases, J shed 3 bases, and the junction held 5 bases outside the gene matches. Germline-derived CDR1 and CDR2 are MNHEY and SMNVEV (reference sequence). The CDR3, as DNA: TGTGCCAGCACAAGGCAGGGGGACACTGAAGCTTTCTTT. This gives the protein CASTRQGDTEAFF.

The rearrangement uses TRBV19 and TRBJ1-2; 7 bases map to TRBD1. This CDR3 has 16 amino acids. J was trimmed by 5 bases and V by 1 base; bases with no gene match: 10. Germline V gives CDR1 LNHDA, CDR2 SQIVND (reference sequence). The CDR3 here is CASSIVGGGPEYGYTF. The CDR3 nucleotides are TGTGCCAGTAGTATAGTTGGAGGGGGCCCAGAGTATGGCTACACCTTC. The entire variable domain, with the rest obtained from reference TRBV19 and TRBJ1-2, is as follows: DGGITQSPKYLFRKEGQNVTLSCEQNLNHDAMYWYRQDPGQGLRLIYYSQIVNDFQKGDIAEGYSVSREKKESFPLTVTSAQKNPTAFYLCASSIVGGGPEYGYTFGSGTRLTVV.

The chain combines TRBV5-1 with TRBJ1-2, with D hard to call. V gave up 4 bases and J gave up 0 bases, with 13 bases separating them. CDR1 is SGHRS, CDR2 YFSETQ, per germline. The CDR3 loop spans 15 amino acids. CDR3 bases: TGCGCCAGCAGCCCCAACAACGTCGCTAACTATGGCTACACCTTC. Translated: CASSPNNVANYGYTF.

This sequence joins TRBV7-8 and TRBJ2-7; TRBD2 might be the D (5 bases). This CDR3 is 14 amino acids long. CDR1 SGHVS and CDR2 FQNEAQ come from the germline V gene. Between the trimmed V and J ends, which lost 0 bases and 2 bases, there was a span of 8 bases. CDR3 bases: TGTGCCAGCAGCTTAGCGGAGGTTGCCTACGAGCAGTACTTC. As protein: CASSLAEVAYEQYF.

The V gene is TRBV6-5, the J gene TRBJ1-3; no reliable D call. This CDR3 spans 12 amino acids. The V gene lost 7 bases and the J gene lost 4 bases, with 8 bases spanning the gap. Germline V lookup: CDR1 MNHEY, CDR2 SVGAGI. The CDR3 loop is CASIGSGNTIYF. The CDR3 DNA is TGTGCCAGCATAGGGTCAGGAAACACCATATATTTT.

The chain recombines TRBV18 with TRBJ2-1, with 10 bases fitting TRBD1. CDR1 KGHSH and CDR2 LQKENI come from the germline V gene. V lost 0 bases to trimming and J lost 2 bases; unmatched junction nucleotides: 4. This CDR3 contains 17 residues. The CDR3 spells CASSPPRGTGAYNEQFF. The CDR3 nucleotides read TGTGCCAGCTCACCACCGCGGGGGACAGGGGCCTACAATGAGCAGTTCTTC.